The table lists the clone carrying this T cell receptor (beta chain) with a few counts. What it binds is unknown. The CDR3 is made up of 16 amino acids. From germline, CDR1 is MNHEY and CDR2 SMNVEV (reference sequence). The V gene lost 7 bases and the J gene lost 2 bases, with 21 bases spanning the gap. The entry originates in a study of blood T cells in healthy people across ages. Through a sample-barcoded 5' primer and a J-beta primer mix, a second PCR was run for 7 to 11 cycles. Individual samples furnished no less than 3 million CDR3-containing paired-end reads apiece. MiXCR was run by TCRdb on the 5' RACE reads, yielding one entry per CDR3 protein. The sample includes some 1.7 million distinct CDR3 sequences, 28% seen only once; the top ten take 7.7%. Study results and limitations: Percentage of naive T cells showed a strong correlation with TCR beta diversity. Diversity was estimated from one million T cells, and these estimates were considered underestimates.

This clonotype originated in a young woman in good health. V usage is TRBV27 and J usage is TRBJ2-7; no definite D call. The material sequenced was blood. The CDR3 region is CASTPRPLDVTYEQYF. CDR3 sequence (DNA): TGTGCCAGCACCCCCAGGCCCCTGGACGTGACCTACGAGCAGTACTTC.